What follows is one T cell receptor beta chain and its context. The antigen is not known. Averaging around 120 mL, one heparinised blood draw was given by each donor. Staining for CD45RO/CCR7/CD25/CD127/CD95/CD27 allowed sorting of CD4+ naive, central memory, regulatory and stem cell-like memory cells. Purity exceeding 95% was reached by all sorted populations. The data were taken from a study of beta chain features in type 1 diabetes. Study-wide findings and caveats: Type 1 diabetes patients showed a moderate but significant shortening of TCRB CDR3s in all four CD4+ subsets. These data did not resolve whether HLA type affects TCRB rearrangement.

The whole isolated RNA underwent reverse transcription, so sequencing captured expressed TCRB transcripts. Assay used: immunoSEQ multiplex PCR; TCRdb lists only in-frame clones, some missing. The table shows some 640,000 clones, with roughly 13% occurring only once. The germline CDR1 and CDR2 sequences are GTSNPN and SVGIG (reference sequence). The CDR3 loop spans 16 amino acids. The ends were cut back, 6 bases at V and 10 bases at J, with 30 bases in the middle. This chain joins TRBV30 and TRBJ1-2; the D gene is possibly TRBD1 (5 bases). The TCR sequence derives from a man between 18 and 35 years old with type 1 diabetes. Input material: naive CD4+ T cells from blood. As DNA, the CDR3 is TGTGCCTGCGGAGGTACGCCTGGGCAGGGACCTACGGACTACACCTTC. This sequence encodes CACGGTPGQGPTDYTF.